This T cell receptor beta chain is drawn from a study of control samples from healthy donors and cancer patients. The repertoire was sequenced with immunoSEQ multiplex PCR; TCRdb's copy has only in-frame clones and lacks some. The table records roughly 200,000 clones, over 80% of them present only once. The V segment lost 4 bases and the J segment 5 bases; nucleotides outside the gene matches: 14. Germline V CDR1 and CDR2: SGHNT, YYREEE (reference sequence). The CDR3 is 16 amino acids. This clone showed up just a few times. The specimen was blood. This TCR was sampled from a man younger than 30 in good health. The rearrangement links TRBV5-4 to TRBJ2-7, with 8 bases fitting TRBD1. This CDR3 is CASSIRDRGGPDEQYF. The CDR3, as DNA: TGTGCCAGCAGCATACGAGACAGGGGAGGACCCGACGAGCAGTACTTC.